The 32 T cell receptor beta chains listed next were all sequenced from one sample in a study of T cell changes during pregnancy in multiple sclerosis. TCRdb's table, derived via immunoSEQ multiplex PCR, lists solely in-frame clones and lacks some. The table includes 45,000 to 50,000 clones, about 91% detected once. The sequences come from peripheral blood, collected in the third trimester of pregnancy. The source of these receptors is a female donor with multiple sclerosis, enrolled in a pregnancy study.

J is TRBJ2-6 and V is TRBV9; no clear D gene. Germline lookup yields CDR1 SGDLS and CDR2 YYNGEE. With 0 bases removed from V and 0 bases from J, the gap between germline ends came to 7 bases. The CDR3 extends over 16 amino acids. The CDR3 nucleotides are TGTGCCAGCAGCGTAGATCAAATCTCTGGGGCCAACGTCCTGACTTTC. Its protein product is CASSVDQISGANVLTF.

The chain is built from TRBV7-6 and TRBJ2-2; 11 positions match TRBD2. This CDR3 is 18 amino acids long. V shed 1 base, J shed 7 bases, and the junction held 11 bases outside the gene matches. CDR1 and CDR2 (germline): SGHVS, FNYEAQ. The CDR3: CASSLVPGTSGYGGELFF. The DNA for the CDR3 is TGTGCCAGCAGCTTAGTCCCCGGGACTAGCGGTTACGGCGGGGAGCTGTTTTTT.

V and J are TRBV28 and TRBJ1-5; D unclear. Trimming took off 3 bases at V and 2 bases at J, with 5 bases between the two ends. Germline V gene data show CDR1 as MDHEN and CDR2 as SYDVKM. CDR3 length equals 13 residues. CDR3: CASSFSGNQPQHF. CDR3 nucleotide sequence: TGTGCCAGCAGTTTCAGTGGCAATCAGCCCCAGCATTTT. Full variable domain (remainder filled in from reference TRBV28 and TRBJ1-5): DVKVTQSSRYLVKRTGEKVFLECVQDMDHENMFWYRQDPGLGLRLIYFSYDVKMKEKGDIPEGYSVSREKKERFSLILESASTNQTSMYLCASSFSGNQPQHFGDGTRLSIL.

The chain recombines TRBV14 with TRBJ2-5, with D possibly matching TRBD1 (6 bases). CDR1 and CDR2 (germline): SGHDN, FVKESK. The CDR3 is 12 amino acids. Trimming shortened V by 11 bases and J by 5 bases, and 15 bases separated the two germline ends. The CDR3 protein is CAAGAPGETQYF. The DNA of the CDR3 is TGTGCCGCAGGGGCCCCGGGGGAGACCCAGTACTTC.

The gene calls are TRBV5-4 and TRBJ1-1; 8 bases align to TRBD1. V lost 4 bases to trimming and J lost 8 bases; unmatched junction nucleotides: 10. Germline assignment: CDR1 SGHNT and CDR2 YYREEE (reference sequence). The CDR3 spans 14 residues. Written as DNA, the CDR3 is TGTGCCAGCAGCGGGGAGGACAGGGTTGCCGAAGCTTTCTTT. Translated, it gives CASSGEDRVAEAFF.

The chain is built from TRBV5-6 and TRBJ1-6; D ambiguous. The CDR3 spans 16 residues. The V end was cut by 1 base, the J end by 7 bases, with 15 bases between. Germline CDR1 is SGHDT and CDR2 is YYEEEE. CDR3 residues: CASSLRRGPGNSPLHF. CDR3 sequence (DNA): TGTGCCAGCAGCTTGCGCCGGGGTCCTGGGAATTCACCCCTCCACTTT.

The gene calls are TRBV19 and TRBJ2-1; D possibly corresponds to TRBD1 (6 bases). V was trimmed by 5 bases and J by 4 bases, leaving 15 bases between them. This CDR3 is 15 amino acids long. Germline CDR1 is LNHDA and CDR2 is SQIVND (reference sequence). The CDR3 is CASSPTGDLYNEQFF. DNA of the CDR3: TGTGCCAGTAGTCCGACAGGCGATTTATACAATGAGCAGTTCTTC.

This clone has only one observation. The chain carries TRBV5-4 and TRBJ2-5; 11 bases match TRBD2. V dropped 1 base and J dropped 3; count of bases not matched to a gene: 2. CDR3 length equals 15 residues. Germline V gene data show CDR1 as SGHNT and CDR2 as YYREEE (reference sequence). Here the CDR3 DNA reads TGTGCCAGCAGCTTGTCGGGACTAGCGGAAGAGACCCAGTACTTC. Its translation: CASSLSGLAEETQYF.

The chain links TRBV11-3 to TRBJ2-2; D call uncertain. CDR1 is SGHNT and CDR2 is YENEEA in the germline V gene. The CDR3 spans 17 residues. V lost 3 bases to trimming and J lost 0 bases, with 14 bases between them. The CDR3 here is CASSFYSNLPNTGELFF. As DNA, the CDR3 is TGTGCCAGCAGCTTCTATTCGAACCTACCGAACACCGGGGAGCTGTTTTTT.

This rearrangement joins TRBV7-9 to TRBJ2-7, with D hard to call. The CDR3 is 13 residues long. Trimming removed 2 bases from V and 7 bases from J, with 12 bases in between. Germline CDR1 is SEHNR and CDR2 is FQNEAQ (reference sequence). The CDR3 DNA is TGTGCCAGCAGCTTAACTCCCCCAAAAGAGCAGTACTTC. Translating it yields CASSLTPPKEQYF.

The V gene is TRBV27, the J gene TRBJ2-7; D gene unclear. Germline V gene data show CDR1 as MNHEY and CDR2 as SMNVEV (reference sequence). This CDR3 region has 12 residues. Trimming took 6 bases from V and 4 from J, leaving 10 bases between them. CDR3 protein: CASSPQRYEQYF. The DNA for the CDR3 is TGTGCCAGCAGCCCGCAGAGGTACGAGCAGTACTTC.

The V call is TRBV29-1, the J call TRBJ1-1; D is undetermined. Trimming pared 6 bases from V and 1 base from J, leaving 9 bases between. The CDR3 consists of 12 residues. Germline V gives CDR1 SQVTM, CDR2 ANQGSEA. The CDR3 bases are TGCAGCGTCGACCCGGGGAACACTGAAGCTTTCTTT. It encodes CSVDPGNTEAFF.

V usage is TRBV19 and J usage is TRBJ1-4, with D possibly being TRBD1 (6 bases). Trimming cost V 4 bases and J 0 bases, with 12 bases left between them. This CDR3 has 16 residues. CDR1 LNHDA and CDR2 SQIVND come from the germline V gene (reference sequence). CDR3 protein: CASSRGTRATNEKLFF. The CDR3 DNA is TGTGCCAGTAGTAGGGGGACAAGGGCAACTAATGAAAAACTGTTTTTT.

Written as DNA, the CDR3 is TGTGCCAGCTCACCACTGACAGGGGGCCTAGTAAACACTGAAGCTTTCTTT. Protein: CASSPLTGGLVNTEAFF. This chain uses TRBV18 with TRBJ1-1, with 10 bases aligning to TRBD1. V gave up 1 base and J gave up 2 bases; unmatched junction bases: 7. The CDR3 loop spans 17 amino acids. Germline V gene sequence: CDR1 KGHSH, CDR2 LQKENI.

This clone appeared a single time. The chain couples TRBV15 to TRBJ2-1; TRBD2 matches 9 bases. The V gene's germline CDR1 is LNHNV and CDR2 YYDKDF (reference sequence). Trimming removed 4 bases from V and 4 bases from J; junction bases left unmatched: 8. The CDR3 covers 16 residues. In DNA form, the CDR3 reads TGTGCCACCAGCATTCGGGGCGGGAGGGGGTACAATGAGCAGTTCTTC. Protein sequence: CATSIRGGRGYNEQFF.

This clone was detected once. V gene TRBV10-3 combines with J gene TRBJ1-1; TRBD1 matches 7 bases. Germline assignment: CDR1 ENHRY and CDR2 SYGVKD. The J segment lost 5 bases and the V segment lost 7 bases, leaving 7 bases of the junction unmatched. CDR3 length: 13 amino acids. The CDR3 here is CAITTGVLTEAFF. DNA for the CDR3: TGTGCCATCACCACAGGGGTGTTGACTGAAGCTTTCTTT.

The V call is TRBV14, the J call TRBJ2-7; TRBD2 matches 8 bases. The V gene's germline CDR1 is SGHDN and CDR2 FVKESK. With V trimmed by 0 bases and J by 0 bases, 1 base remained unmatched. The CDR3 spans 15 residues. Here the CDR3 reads CASSQDREGSYEQYF. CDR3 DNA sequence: TGTGCCAGCAGCCAAGATCGGGAGGGCTCCTACGAGCAGTACTTC. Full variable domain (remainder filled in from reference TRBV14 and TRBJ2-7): EAGVTQFPSHSVIEKGQTVTLRCDPISGHDNLYWYRRVMGKEIKFLLHFVKESKQDESGMPNNRFLAERTGGTYSTLKVQPAELEDSGVYFCASSQDREGSYEQYFGPGTRLTVT.

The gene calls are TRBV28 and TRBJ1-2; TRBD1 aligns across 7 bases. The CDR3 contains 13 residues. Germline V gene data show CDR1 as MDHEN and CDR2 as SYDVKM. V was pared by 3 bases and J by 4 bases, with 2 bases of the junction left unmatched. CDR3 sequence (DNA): TGTGCCAGCAGTTTTCAGGGGGGCTATGGCTACACCTTC. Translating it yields CASSFQGGYGYTF.

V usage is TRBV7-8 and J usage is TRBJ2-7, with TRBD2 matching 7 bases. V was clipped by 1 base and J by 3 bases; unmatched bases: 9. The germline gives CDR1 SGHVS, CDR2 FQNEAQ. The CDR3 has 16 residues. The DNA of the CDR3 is TGTGCCAGCAGCTTAGAAGGCGTCGTAGCGGGCTACGAGCAGTACTTC. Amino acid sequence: CASSLEGVVAGYEQYF.

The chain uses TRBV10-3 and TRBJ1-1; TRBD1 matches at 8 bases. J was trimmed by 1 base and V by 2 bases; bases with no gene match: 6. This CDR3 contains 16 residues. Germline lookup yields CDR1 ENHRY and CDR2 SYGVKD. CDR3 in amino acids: CAISEGPGTGNTEAFF. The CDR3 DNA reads TGTGCCATCAGTGAGGGTCCCGGGACAGGGAACACTGAAGCTTTCTTT.

In DNA form, the CDR3 reads TGTGCCAGCAGCCAACATAGTACAGGGGGCGGGTTGGAAGGAGAGACCCAGTACTTC. Amino acid sequence: CASSQHSTGGGLEGETQYF. The chain joins TRBV9 to TRBJ2-5; 9 bases map to TRBD1. V was pared by 4 bases and J by 4 bases, with 20 bases of the junction left unmatched. This CDR3 is built from 19 residues. Germline assignment: CDR1 SGDLS and CDR2 YYNGEE.

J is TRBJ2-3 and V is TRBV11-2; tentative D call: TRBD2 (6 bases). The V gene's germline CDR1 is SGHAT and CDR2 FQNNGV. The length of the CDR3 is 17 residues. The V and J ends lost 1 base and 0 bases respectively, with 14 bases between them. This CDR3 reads CASSLGWRGTSTDTQYF. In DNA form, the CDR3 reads TGTGCCAGCAGCTTAGGATGGCGGGGTACTAGCACAGATACGCAGTATTTT.

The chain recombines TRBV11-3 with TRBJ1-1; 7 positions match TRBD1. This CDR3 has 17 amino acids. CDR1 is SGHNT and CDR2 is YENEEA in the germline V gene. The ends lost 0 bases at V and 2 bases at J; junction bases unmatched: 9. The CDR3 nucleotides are TGTGCCAGCAGCTTAGATGGGTGGACAGGACCTAACACTGAAGCTTTCTTT. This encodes CASSLDGWTGPNTEAFF.

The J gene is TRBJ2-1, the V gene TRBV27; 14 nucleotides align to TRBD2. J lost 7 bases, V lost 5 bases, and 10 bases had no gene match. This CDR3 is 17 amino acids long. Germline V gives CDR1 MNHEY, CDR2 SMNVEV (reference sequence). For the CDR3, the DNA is TGTGCCAGCAGTCCGCAGACTAGCGGGAGGGTCTGGAATGAGCAGTTCTTC. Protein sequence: CASSPQTSGRVWNEQFF.

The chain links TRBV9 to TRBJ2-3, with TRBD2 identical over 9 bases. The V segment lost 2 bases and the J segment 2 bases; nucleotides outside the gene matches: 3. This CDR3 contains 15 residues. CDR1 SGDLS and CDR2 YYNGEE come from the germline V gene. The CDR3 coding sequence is TGTGCCAGCAGCGTTAGCGGGAGTACCACAGATACGCAGTATTTT. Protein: CASSVSGSTTDTQYF.

CDR3: CASSFVNQPQHF. In DNA, the CDR3 is TGTGCCAGCAGCTTCGTCAATCAGCCCCAGCATTTT. The V call is TRBV7-9, the J call TRBJ1-5; D not resolved. The germline gives CDR1 SEHNR, CDR2 FQNEAQ (reference sequence). This CDR3 is built from 12 residues. Trimming cost V 3 bases and J 3 bases, with 3 bases left between them. The entire variable domain, with the rest obtained from reference TRBV7-9 and TRBJ1-5, is as follows: DTGVSQNPRHKITKRGQNVTFRCDPISEHNRLYWYRQTLGQGPEFLTYFQNEAQLEKSRLLSDRFSAERPKGSFSTLEIQRTEQGDSAMYLCASSFVNQPQHFGDGTRLSIL.

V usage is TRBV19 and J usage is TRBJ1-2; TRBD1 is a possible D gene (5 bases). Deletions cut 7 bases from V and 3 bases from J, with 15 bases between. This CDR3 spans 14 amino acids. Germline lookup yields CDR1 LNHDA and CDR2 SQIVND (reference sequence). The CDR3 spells CASKAQGYDYGYTF. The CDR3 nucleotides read TGTGCCAGTAAGGCCCAGGGTTATGACTATGGCTACACCTTC. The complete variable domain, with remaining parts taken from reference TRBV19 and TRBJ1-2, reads DGGITQSPKYLFRKEGQNVTLSCEQNLNHDAMYWYRQDPGQGLRLIYYSQIVNDFQKGDIAEGYSVSREKKESFPLTVTSAQKNPTAFYLCASKAQGYDYGYTFGSGTRLTVV.

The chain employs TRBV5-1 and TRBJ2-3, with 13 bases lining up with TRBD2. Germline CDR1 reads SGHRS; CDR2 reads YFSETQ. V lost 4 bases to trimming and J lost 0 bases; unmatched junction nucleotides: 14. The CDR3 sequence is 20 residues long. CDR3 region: CASSGTTSGRSQSSTDTQYF. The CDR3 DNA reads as TGCGCCAGCAGCGGTACGACTAGCGGGAGGTCCCAGTCTAGCACAGATACGCAGTATTTT.

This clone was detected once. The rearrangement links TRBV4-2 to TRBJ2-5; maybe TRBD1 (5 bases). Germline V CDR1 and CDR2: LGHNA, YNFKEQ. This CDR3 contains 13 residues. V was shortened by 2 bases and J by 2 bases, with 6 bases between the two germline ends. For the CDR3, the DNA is TGTGCCAGCAGCCAACCAGGGCAAGAGACCCAGTACTTC. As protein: CASSQPGQETQYF.

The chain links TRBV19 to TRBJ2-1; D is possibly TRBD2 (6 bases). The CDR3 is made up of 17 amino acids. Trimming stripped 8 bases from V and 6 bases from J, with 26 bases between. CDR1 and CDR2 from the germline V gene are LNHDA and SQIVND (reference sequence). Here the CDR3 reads CASRDRTGRRVSNEQFF. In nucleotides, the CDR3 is TGTGCCAGTCGAGACCGGACGGGGAGGAGGGTATCCAATGAGCAGTTCTTC.

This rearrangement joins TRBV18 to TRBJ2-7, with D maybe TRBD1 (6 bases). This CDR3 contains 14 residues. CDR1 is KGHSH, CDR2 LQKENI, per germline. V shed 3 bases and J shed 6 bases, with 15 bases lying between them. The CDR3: CASSPLGANGEQYF. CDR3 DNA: TGTGCCAGCTCACCGCTGGGGGCAAACGGCGAGCAGTACTTC.

CDR3 nucleotides: TGTGCCAGCAGCCAGGGGAACATTCAGTACTTC. As protein: CASSQGNIQYF. The chain recombines TRBV6-6 with TRBJ2-4; perhaps TRBD1 as D (6 bases). This CDR3 comprises 11 residues. Germline CDR1 MNHNY, CDR2 SVGAGI (reference sequence). Deletions cut 6 bases from V and 7 bases from J, with 7 bases between.